This T cell receptor beta chain originates from a study of identical twins. The study, taken as a whole, reports: Partial confounding of zero-insertion analyses by invariant MAIT and iNKT cells was possible. The study found weaker excess twin sharing in beta out-of-frame sequences.

Each CDR3 protein is one row after TCRdb ran MiXCR on the 5' RACE reads. Of some 730,000 distinct CDR3 sequences detected, approximately 18% appear once; the ten largest clones hold roughly 13%. Germline assignment: CDR1 LGHNA and CDR2 YSLEER. The length of the CDR3 is 15 residues. The V and J ends lost 1 base and 4 bases, in that order; junction bases with no gene match: 5. This clonotype has only a few counts. As yet, its antigen is unknown. These sequences were also reported in another study, on T cells expressing NK-cell markers. That source reports: An anti-gamma-delta TCR antibody confined sorting to alpha-beta TCR T cells across several of the experiments. Dominant NKG2C+ clonotype frequencies of about 1.0-8% of CD8+ T cells were measured in several donors.

V and J are TRBV4-3 and TRBJ2-7; 9 positions match TRBD2. The specimen was PBMCs. This receptor was obtained from a woman between 18 and 29 years old in good health. The CDR3 loop is CASSQGNSGSYEQYF. CDR3 nucleotides: TGCGCCAGCAGCCAAGGGAATAGCGGGAGTTACGAGCAGTACTTC.